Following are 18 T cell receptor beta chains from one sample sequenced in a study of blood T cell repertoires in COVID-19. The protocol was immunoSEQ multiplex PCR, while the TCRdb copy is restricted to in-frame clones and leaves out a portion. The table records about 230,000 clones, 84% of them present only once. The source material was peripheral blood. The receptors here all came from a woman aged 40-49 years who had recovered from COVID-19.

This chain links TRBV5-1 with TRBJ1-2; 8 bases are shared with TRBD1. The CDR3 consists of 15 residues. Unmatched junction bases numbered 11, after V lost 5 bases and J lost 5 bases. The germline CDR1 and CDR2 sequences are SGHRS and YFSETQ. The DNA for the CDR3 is TGCGCCAGCAGACCTAGGGCGGACAGGGAGTATGGCTACACCTTC. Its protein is CASRPRADREYGYTF.

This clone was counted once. CDR3 amino acids: CASQIRRNTEAFF. In nucleotides, the CDR3 is TGTGCCTCCCAGATCCGAAGGAACACTGAAGCTTTCTTT. The chain couples TRBV19 to TRBJ1-1; D unresolved. CDR1 is LNHDA and CDR2 is SQIVND in the germline V gene (reference sequence). The CDR3 extends over 13 amino acids. The V and J ends lost 11 bases and 1 base respectively, with 14 bases between them.

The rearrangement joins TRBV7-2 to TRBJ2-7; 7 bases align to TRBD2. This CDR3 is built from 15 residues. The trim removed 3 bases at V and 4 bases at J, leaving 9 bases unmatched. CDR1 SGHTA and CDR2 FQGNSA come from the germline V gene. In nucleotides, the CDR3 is TGTGCCAGCAGCTTCGTGGGGGGGGAGGTTTACGAGCAGTACTTC. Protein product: CASSFVGGEVYEQYF.

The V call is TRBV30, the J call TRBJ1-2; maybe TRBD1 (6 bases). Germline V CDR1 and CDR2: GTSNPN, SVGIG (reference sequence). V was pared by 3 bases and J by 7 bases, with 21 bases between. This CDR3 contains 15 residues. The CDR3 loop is CAWRSPPTGIRGYTF. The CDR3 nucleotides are TGTGCCTGGAGGTCCCCTCCGACAGGAATCCGTGGCTACACCTTC.

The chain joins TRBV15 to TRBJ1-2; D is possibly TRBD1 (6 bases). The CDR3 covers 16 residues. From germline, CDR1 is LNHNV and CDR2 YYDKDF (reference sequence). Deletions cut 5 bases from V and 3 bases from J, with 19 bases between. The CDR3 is CATSDPAGGADYGYTF. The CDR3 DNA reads TGTGCCACCAGCGACCCGGCGGGGGGCGCTGACTATGGCTACACCTTC.

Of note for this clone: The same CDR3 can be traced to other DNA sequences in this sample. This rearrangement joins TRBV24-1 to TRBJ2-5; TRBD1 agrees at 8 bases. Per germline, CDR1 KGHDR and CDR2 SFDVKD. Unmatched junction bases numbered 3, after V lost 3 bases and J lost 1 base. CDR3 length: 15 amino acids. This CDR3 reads CATSDPGQGQETQYF. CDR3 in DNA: TGTGCCACCAGTGATCCCGGACAGGGCCAAGAGACCCAGTACTTC.

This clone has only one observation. The CDR3 DNA reads TGTGCCACCAGTGGTCGACTAGCGGGGGGGCCGATCACCGGGGAGCTGTTTTTT. Translation: CATSGRLAGGPITGELFF. The chain recombines TRBV24-1 with TRBJ2-2; 14 nucleotides match TRBD2. CDR1 is KGHDR and CDR2 is SFDVKD in the germline V gene. This CDR3 contains 18 residues. The trim removed 5 bases at V and 4 bases at J, leaving 8 bases unmatched.

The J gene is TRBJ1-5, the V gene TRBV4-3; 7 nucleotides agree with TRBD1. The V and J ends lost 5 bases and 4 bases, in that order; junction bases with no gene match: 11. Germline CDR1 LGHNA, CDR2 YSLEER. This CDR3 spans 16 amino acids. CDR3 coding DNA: TGCGCCAGCAGCTCTCACGCTGCAGGGGGTAATCAGCCCCAGCATTTT. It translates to CASSSHAAGGNQPQHF.

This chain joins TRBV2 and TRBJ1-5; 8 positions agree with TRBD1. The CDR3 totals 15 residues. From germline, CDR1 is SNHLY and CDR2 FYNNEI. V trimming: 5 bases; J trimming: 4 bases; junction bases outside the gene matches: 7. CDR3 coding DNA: TGTGCCAGCAGTCCTGACAGGGGAAATAATCAGCCCCAGCATTTT. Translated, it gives CASSPDRGNNQPQHF.

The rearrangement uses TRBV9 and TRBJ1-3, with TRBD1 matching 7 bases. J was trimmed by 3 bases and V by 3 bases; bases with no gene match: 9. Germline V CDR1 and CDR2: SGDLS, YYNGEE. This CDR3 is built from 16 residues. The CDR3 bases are TGTGCCAGCAGCGCGTACCCTGACAGGGATGGAAACACCATATATTTT. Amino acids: CASSAYPDRDGNTIYF.

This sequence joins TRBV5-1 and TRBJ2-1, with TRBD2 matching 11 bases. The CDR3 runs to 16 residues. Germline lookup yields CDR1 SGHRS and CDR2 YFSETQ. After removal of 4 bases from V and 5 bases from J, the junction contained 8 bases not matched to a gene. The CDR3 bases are TGCGCCAGCAGCGACCTGACTAGCGGGGTAGACAATGAGCAGTTCTTC. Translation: CASSDLTSGVDNEQFF.

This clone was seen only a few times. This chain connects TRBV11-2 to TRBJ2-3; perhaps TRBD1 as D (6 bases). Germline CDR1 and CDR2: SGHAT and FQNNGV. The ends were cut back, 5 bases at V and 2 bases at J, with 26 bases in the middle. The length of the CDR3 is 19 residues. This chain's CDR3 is CASSLRPAGAASNTDTQYF. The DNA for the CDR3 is TGTGCCAGCAGCCTAAGACCGGCAGGGGCAGCGAGCAACACAGATACGCAGTATTTT.

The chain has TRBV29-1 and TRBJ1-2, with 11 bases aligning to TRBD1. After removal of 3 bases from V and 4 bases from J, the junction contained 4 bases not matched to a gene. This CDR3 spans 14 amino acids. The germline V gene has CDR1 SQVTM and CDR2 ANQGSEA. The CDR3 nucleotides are TGCAGCGTTGACGGACAGGGGGCTTTCTATGGCTACACCTTC. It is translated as CSVDGQGAFYGYTF.

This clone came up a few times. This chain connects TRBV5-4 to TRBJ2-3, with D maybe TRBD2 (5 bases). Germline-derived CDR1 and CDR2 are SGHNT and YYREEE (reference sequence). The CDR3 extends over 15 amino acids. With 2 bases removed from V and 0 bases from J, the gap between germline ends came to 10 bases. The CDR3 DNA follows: TGTGCCAGCAGCTTTGGAGCGGTAAGCACAGATACGCAGTATTTT. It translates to CASSFGAVSTDTQYF.

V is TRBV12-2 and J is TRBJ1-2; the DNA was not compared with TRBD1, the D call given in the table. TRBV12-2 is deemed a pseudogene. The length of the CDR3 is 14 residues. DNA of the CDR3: TGTGCAAGTCGCTTAACAGACAGGGGAGTCGGCTACACCTTC. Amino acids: CASRLTDRGVGYTF.

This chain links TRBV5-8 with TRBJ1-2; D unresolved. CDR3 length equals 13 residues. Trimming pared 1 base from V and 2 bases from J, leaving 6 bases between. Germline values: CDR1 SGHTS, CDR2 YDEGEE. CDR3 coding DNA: TGTGCCAGCAGCTTGCACAGAAACTATGGCTACACCTTC. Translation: CASSLHRNYGYTF. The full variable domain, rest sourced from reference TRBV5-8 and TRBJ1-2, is EAGVTQSPTHLIKTRGQQATLRCSPISGHTSVYWYQQALGLGLQFLLWYDEGEERNRGNFPPRFSGRQFPNYSSELNVNALELEDSALYLCASSLHRNYGYTFGSGTRLTVV.

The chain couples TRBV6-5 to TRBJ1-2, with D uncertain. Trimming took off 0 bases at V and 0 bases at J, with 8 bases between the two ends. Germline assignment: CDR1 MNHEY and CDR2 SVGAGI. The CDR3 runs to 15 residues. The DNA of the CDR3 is TGTGCCAGCAGTTACTCAGGCAGGACTAACTATGGCTACACCTTC. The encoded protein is CASSYSGRTNYGYTF.

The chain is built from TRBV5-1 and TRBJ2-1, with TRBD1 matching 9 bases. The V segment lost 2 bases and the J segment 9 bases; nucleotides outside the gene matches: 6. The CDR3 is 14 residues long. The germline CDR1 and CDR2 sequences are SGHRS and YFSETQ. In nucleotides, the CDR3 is TGCGCCAGCAGCTTTACACAGGGGGCCGGTGAGCAGTTCTTC. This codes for CASSFTQGAGEQFF.